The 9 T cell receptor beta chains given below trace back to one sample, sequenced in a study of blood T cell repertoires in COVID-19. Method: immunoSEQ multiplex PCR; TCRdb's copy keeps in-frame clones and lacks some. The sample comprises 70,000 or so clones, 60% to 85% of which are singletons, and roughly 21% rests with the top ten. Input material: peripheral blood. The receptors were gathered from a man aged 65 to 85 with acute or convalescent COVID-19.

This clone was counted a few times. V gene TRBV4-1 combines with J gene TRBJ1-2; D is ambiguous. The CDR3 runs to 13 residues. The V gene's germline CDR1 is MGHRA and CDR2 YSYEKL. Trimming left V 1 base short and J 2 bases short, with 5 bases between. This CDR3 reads CASSQGRNYGYTF. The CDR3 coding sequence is TGCGCCAGCAGCCAAGGCAGGAACTATGGCTACACCTTC.

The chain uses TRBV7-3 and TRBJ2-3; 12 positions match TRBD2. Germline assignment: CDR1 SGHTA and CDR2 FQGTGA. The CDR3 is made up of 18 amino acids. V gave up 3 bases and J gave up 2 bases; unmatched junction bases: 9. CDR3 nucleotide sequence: TGTGCCAGCAGCTTTACGGGGGCTAGCGGGAGGGCCACAGATACGCAGTATTTT. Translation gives CASSFTGASGRATDTQYF.

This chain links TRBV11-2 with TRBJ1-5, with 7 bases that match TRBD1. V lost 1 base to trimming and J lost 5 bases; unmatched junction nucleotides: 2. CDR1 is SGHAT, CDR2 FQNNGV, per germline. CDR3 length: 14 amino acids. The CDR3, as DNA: TGTGCCAGCAGCTTAGGGCAGGGGGATCAGCCCCAGCATTTT. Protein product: CASSLGQGDQPQHF.

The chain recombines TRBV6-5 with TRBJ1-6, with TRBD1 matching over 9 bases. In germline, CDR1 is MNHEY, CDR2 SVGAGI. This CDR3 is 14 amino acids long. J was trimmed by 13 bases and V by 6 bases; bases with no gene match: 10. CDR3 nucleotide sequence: TGTGCCAGCAGCTCAACCAGGACAGGGGACCCCCTCCACTTT. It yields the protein CASSSTRTGDPLHF.

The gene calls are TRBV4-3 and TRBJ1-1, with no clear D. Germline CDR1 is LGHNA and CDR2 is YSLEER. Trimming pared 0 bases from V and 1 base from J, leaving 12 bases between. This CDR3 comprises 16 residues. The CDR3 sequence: CASSQETGDGNTEAFF. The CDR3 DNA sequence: TGCGCCAGCAGCCAAGAGACGGGAGACGGGAACACTGAAGCTTTCTTT.

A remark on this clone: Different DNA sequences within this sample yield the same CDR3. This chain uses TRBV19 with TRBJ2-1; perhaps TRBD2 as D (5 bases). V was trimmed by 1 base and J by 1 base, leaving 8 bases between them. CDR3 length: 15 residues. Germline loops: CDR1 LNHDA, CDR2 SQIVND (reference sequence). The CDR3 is CASSIGSGSYNEQFF. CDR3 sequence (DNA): TGTGCCAGTAGTATAGGGAGCGGTTCCTACAATGAGCAGTTCTTC.

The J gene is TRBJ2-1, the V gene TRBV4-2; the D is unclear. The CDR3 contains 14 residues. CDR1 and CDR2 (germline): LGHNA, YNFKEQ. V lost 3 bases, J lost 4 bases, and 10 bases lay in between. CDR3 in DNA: TGTGCCAGCAGCCAGAGGTCTGATTACAATGAGCAGTTCTTC. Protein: CASSQRSDYNEQFF.

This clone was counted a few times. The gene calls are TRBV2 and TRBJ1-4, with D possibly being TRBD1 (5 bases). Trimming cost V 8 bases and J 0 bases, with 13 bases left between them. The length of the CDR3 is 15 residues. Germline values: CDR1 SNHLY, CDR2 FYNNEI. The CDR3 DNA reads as TGTGCCAGCCTCACGGGGGGAACAACTAATGAAAAACTGTTTTTT. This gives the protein CASLTGGTTNEKLFF.

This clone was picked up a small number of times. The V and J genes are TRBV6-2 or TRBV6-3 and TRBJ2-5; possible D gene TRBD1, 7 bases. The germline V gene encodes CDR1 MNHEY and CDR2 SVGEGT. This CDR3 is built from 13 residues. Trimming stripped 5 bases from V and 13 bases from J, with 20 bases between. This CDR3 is CASSLPQGGLVYF. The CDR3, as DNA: TGTGCCAGCAGTCTCCCGCAGGGGGGCCTCGTGTACTTC.